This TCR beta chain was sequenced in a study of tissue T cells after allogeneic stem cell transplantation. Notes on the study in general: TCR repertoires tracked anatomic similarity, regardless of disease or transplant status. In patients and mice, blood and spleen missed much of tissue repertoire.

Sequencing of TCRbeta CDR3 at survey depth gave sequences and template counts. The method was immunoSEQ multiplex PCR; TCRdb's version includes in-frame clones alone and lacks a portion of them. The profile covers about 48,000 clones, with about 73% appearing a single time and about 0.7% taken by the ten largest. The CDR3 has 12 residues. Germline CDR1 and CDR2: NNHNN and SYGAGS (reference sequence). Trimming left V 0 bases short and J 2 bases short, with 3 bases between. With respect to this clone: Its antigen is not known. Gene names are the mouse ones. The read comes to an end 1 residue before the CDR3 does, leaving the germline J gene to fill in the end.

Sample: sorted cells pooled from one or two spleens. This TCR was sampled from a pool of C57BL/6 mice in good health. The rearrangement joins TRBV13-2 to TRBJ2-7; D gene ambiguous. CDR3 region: CASGDATYEQYF. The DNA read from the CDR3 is TGTGCCAGCGGTGATGCAACCTATGAACAGTAC.